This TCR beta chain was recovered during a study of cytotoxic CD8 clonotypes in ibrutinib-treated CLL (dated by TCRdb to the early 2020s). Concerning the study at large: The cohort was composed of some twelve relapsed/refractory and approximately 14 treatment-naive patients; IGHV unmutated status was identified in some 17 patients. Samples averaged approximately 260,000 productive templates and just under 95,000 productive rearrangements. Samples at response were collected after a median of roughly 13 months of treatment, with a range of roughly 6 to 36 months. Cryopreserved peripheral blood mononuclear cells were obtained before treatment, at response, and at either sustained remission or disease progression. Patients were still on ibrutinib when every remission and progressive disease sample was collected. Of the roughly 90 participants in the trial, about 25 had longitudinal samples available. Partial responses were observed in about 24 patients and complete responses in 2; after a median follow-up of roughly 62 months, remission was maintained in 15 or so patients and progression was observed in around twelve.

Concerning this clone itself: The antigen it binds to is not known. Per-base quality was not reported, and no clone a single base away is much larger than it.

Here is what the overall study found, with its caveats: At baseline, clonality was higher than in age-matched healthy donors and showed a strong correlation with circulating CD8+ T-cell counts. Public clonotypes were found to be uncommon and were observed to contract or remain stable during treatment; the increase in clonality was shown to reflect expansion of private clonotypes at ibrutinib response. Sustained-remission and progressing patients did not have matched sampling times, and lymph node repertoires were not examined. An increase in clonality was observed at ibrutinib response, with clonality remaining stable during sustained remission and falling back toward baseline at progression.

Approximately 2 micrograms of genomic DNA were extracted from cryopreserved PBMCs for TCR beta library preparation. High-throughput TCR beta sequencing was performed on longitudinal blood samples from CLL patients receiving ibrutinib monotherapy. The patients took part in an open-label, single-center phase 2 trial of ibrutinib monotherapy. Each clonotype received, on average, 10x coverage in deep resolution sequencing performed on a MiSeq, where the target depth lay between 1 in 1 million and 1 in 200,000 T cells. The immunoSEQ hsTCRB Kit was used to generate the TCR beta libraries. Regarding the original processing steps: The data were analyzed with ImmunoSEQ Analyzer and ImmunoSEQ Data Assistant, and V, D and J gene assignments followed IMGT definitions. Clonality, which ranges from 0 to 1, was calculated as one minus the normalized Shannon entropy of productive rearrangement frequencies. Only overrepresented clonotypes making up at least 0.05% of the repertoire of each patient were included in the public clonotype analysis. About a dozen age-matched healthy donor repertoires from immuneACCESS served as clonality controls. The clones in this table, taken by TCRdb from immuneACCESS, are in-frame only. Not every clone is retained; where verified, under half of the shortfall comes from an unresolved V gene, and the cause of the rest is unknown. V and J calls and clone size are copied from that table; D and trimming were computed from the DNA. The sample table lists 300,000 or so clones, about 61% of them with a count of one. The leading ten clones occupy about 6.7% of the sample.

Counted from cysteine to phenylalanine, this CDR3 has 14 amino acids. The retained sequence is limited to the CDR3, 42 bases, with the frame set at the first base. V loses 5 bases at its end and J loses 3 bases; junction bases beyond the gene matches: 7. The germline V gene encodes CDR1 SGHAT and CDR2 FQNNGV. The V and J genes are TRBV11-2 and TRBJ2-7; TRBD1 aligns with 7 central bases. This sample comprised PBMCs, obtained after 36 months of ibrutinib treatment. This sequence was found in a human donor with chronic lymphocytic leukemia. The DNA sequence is TGTGCCAGCAGCCCGACAGGGAGTATCTACGAGCAGTACTTC. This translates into CASSPTGSIYEQYF.